This is a list of T cell receptor beta chains from one sample in a study of cytomegalovirus exposure and HLA in healthy donors. Measured with immunoSEQ multiplex PCR; TCRdb has only the in-frame clones, and not every one. Of some 120,000 clones listed, around four fifths are singletons. Specimen: PBMCs. Receptor source: a man younger than 35 in good health and CMV-seropositive. Both conserved end residues are part of each CDR3. A D gene is named only where the DNA matches it firmly. Rows may omit the clone size; those that give it use once, few, many or a size class.

d_call,clone_size,j_call,v_call,cdr3_aa,cdr3_nt
TRBD1,.,TRBJ1-2,TRBV5-1,CASSVGQVDGYTF,TGCGCCAGCAGCGTGGGACAGGTGGATGGCTACACCTTC
.,.,TRBJ1-1,TRBV9,CASSPRQESMNTEAFF,TGTGCCAGCAGCCCCAGACAGGAGTCTATGAACACTGAAGCTTTCTTT
TRBD2,.,TRBJ2-5,TRBV5-6,CASSLSGVGGDF,TGTGCCAGCAGCCTCTCTGGAGTGGGGGGGGACTTC
TRBD2,.,TRBJ2-2,TRBV4-2,CASSPFSGGPNTGELFF,TGTGCCAGCAGCCCATTCAGCGGGGGCCCCAACACCGGGGAGCTGTTTTTT
TRBD2,.,TRBJ2-1,TRBV27,CASSYSGGPWDEQFF,TGTGCCAGCAGTTATAGCGGGGGCCCCTGGGATGAGCAGTTCTTC
TRBD1,.,TRBJ1-6,TRBV6-5,CASSYSGTGNSPLHF,TGTGCCAGCAGTTACTCCGGGACAGGGAATTCACCCCTCCACTTT
.,.,TRBJ1-1,TRBV25-1,CASTGRVPGRIAQGAFF,TGTGCCAGCACGGGAAGGGTACCAGGACGTATTGCCCAGGGGGCTTTCTTT
TRBD1,.,TRBJ1-1,TRBV7-8,CASSLRGQGMWDTEAFF,TGTGCCAGCAGCTTAAGAGGACAGGGAATGTGGGACACTGAAGCTTTCTTT
TRBD1,once,TRBJ1-3,TRBV30,CAWSPMGTGSFSGNTIYF,TGTGCCTGGAGTCCTATGGGGACAGGGTCCTTCTCTGGAAACACCATATATTTT
TRBD1,.,TRBJ1-1,TRBV29-1,CSVDQGAMNTEAFF,TGCAGCGTTGATCAGGGGGCCATGAACACTGAAGCTTTCTTT
.,.,TRBJ1-5,TRBV7-9,CASSLGGADVESNQPQHF,TGTGCCAGCAGCTTAGGCGGGGCTGATGTAGAAAGCAATCAGCCCCAGCATTTT
TRBD1,once,TRBJ1-2,TRBV4-1,CASSQAGTGEGYTF,TGCGCCAGCAGCCAAGCCGGGACAGGGGAAGGCTACACCTTC
TRBD1,.,TRBJ1-3,TRBV6-1,CASSENPGQGYGNTIYF,TGTGCCAGCAGTGAAAATCCGGGACAGGGCTACGGAAACACCATATATTTT
.,.,TRBJ1-3,TRBV6-6,CASSLPRELGNTIYF,TGTGCCAGCAGTCTTCCCCGGGAGTTAGGAAACACCATATATTTT
.,.,TRBJ1-3,TRBV5-1,CASSSQPPGSGNTIYF,TGCGCCAGCAGCTCCCAACCCCCAGGCTCTGGAAACACCATATATTTT
.,.,TRBJ2-1,TRBV5-6,CASSGGSSYNEQFF,TGTGCCAGCAGTGGCGGTAGCTCCTACAATGAGCAGTTCTTC
TRBD1,few,TRBJ1-6,TRBV6-5,CASSYSTGLGSPLHF,TGTGCCAGCAGTTACTCGACAGGGCTAGGGTCACCCCTCCACTTT
.,.,TRBJ1-3,TRBV28,CASSPQGSGNTIYF,TGTGCCAGCAGCCCTCAGGGCTCTGGAAACACCATATATTTT
TRBD1,.,TRBJ1-1,TRBV6-5,CASSTRQGADTEAFF,TGTGCCAGCAGTACCCGACAGGGGGCGGACACTGAAGCTTTCTTT
.,many,TRBJ1-1,TRBV29-1,CSVAEPEAFF,TGCAGCGTTGCGGAGCCTGAAGCTTTCTTT
TRBD2,.,TRBJ2-5,TRBV30,CAWKGTRAGGTQYF,TGTGCCTGGAAGGGGACAAGGGCGGGGGGGACCCAGTACTTC
.,.,TRBJ1-1,TRBV6-6,CASSYSQGVDTEAFF,TGTGCCAGCAGTTACTCTCAGGGCGTGGACACTGAAGCTTTCTTT
.,.,TRBJ2-1,TRBV27,CASSLNIQERSYNEQFF,TGTGCCAGCAGTTTAAATATACAGGAACGCTCCTACAATGAGCAGTTCTTC
TRBD2,.,TRBJ2-7,TRBV10-2,CASSELPGTSGGYEQYF,TGCGCCAGCAGTGAGCTTCCCGGGACTAGCGGGGGTTACGAGCAGTACTTC
TRBD1,.,TRBJ1-2,TRBV5-5,CASSLLWDSWGYTF,TGTGCCAGCAGCTTATTATGGGACAGCTGGGGCTACACCTTC
.,.,TRBJ1-1,TRBV7-3,CASSLPGGEAFF,TGTGCCAGCAGCTTACCAGGTGGTGAAGCTTTCTTT
TRBD2,.,TRBJ2-1,TRBV7-2,CASTRGTSGYNEQFF,TGTGCCAGCACCAGGGGGACTAGCGGTTACAATGAGCAGTTCTTC
.,.,TRBJ1-1,TRBV6-1,CASSEAETVPVAFF,TGTGCCAGCAGTGAAGCTGAAACGGTTCCGGTAGCTTTCTTT
.,once,TRBJ1-6,TRBV10-3,CAISESPGNNSPLHF,TGTGCCATCAGTGAGTCCCCAGGAAATAATTCACCCCTCCACTTT
TRBD1,.,TRBJ2-7,TRBV25-1,CASESRDSSYEQYF,TGTGCCAGTGAGTCCCGGGACAGCTCCTACGAGCAGTACTTC
TRBD1,few,TRBJ1-2,TRBV2,CASSGQGRYGYTF,TGTGCCAGCAGTGGACAGGGCCGCTATGGCTACACCTTC
TRBD1,.,TRBJ2-5,TRBV7-3,CASSSTSGTGPKEQYF,TGTGCCAGCAGCTCGACATCAGGGACAGGGCCGAAGGAGCAGTACTTC
TRBD2,.,TRBJ2-2,TRBV5-1,CASSLEGLVTGELFF,TGCGCCAGCAGCTTGGAGGGACTAGTAACCGGGGAGCTGTTTTTT
.,.,TRBJ2-2,TRBV27,CASSFDRGTNTGELFF,TGTGCCAGCAGCTTCGATAGGGGGACAAACACCGGGGAGCTGTTTTTT
.,.,TRBJ2-7,TRBV28,CASIGNSYEQYF,TGTGCCAGCATCGGGAACTCCTACGAGCAGTACTTC
TRBD1,.,TRBJ2-2,TRBV5-1,CASSLTGQSAGELFF,TGCGCCAGCAGCTTAACGGGACAGTCGGCCGGGGAGCTGTTTTTT
TRBD1,.,TRBJ2-3,TRBV7-9,CASSRPGTGTRSDTQYF,TGTGCCAGCAGCCGTCCCGGGACAGGGACGAGGTCAGATACGCAGTATTTT
.,.,TRBJ1-6,TRBV27,CASSFQNSPLHF,TGTGCCAGCAGTTTTCAGAATTCACCCCTCCACTTT
TRBD1,.,TRBJ1-1,TRBV30,CAWSFNLRGSNTEAFF,TGTGCCTGGAGCTTCAACCTCAGGGGGAGCAACACTGAAGCTTTCTTT
TRBD2,once,TRBJ2-7,TRBV6-1,CASLSGGASDEQYF,TGTGCCAGCCTATCGGGGGGGGCTAGCGACGAGCAGTACTTC
TRBD1,.,TRBJ2-7,TRBV5-4,CASSLVGTEYEQYF,TGTGCCAGCAGCTTGGTTGGGACAGAATACGAGCAGTACTTC
TRBD1,once,TRBJ1-1,TRBV5-4,CASSRDRVGTEAFF,TGTGCCAGCAGCCGGGACAGGGTTGGGACTGAAGCTTTCTTT
.,.,TRBJ1-2,TRBV4-2,CASSQGEFQGTYGYTF,TGTGCCAGCAGCCAAGGCGAGTTCCAGGGGACCTATGGCTACACCTTC
TRBD1,.,TRBJ1-5,TRBV7-8,CASSWTGGDGNQPQHF,TGTGCCAGCAGCTGGACAGGGGGTGATGGCAATCAGCCCCAGCATTTT
.,.,TRBJ2-7,TRBV5-6,CASSLGRGDEQYF,TGTGCCAGCAGCTTGGGAAGGGGCGACGAGCAGTACTTC